The 9 T cell receptor beta chains reported below all come from one sample, sequenced in a study of shared clonotypes between healthy human individuals. The protocol was immunoSEQ multiplex PCR, while the TCRdb copy is restricted to in-frame clones and leaves out a portion. The data contain roughly 2.5 million clones, around 90% of them seen just once; the ten biggest clones take up roughly 0.14%. Sequencing was done on a sample of naive CD4+ T cells sorted from blood. Subset meaning: CD45RA+ positively selected. These receptors were collected from a man aged 18 to 35 in good health.

This clone appeared a single time. Here the CDR3 DNA reads TGCGCCAGCGGGGCAGGGGACTATAATTCACCCCTCCACTTT. Its protein is CASGAGDYNSPLHF. The V gene is TRBV4-1, the J gene TRBJ1-6; possible D gene TRBD1, 6 bases. V was shortened by 8 bases and J by 3 bases, with 11 bases between the two germline ends. Germline V lookup: CDR1 MGHRA, CDR2 YSYEKL. CDR3 length equals 14 residues.

The V gene is TRBV2, the J gene TRBJ2-3, with TRBD2 identical over 8 bases. The CDR3 spans 13 residues. V shed 11 bases, J shed 9 bases, and the junction held 13 bases outside the gene matches. CDR1 and CDR2 from the germline V gene are SNHLY and FYNNEI. The CDR3 region has the DNA TGTGCCGGCAAGGAGGTAGGCGGGAGGACGCAGTATTTT. Its protein is CAGKEVGGRTQYF.

The CDR3 loop reads CASSTSDTGELFF. CDR3 nucleotides: TGCGCCAGTTCGACTAGCGACACCGGGGAGCTGTTTTTT. V gene TRBV10-1 combines with J gene TRBJ2-2; TRBD2 matches at 8 bases. The CDR3 has 13 amino acids. Trimming at V came to 9 bases and at J to 3 bases, leaving 3 bases not matched to a gene. Germline V gene sequence: CDR1 WNHNN, CDR2 SYGVQD (reference sequence).

On this clone itself: At the DNA level, this CDR3 is encoded by other sequences in the same sample as well. This sequence joins TRBV5-4 and TRBJ2-7; the match to TRBD1 covers 10 bases. Germline V gives CDR1 SGHNT, CDR2 YYREEE (reference sequence). The CDR3 is 15 amino acids. V lost 0 bases, J lost 3 bases, and 3 bases stayed unmatched. CDR3 DNA sequence: TGTGCCAGCAGCTTGGGGACAGGGGGGTTCTACGAGCAGTACTTC. Translated: CASSLGTGGFYEQYF.

The chain recombines TRBV4-2 with TRBJ1-2, with D hard to call. The germline CDR1 and CDR2 sequences are LGHNA and YNFKEQ. V was cut by 2 bases and J by 0 bases, with 10 bases left in between. There are 15 residues in the CDR3. CDR3 coding DNA: TGTGCCAGCAGCCAACGATACCCTACTAACTATGGCTACACCTTC. The encoded protein is CASSQRYPTNYGYTF.

This chain links TRBV5-1 with TRBJ2-7; 9 bases align to TRBD2. CDR3 length: 16 amino acids. Looked up from germline, CDR1 is SGHRS and CDR2 is YFSETQ. The trim removed 4 bases at V and 2 bases at J, leaving 10 bases unmatched. The CDR3 loop is CASSPTASGVPYEQYF. CDR3 coding DNA: TGCGCCAGCAGCCCAACAGCTAGCGGGGTGCCCTACGAGCAGTACTTC.

The V and J genes are TRBV7-2 and TRBJ2-5, with a tentative D call TRBD1 (5 bases). The CDR3 runs to 19 residues. The V end was cut by 5 bases, the J end by 3 bases, with 28 bases between. CDR1 SGHTA and CDR2 FQGNSA come from the germline V gene. Here the CDR3 reads CASSRSPRWGSGMEETQYF. The DNA of the CDR3 is TGTGCCAGCAGCCGCTCCCCCCGTTGGGGCAGTGGAATGGAAGAGACCCAGTACTTC.

This clone was observed a single time. The chain employs TRBV4-2 and TRBJ2-3, with 7 positions matching TRBD2. Trimming took 0 bases from V and 3 from J; bases not matched to a gene: 27. The CDR3 runs 23 residues. Germline lookup yields CDR1 LGHNA and CDR2 YNFKEQ. CDR3 loop: CASSQDLVVGLVGPRVGTDTQYF. CDR3 sequence (DNA): TGTGCCAGCAGCCAAGATCTCGTGGTAGGACTAGTTGGGCCCCGTGTGGGTACAGATACGCAGTATTTT.

In DNA form, the CDR3 reads TGTGCTAGTGGTTTGTCAAGGACTAGCGGGAGGGCCCACACAGATACGCAGTATTTT. This encodes CASGLSRTSGRAHTDTQYF. The chain joins TRBV12-5 to TRBJ2-3, with 15 bases lining up with TRBD2. This CDR3 has 19 residues. The V gene's germline CDR1 is LGHNT and CDR2 FRNRAP. The V and J ends lost 2 bases and 2 bases, in that order; junction bases with no gene match: 8.